Listed below are T cell receptor beta chains from one sample, sequenced in a study of cytomegalovirus exposure and HLA in healthy donors. This table comes from immunoSEQ multiplex PCR, and its TCRdb copy is limited to in-frame clones, with some not included. The table has approximately 180,000 clones, approximately 72% seen once. Sequences were obtained from PBMCs. The receptors were gathered from a human donor in good health. Both conserved end residues are part of each CDR3. Each record gives: V gene, clone size, D gene, J gene, CDR3 DNA, CDR3 protein. The D gene is left open where the match is weak. Not all rows give a size; the values are once, few, many and, for expanded clones, a class.

v_call: TRBV2; clone_size: NA; d_call: NA; j_call: TRBJ2-5; cdr3_nt: TGTGCCAGCAGTGCGGCACAGGGACAAGAGACCCAGTACTTC; cdr3_aa: CASSAAQGQETQYF
v_call: TRBV20-1; clone_size: NA; d_call: TRBD1; j_call: TRBJ1-2; cdr3_nt: TGCAGTGCTGGACAGGGGGATGGCTACACCTTC; cdr3_aa: CSAGQGDGYTF
v_call: TRBV2; clone_size: NA; d_call: TRBD1; j_call: TRBJ2-4; cdr3_nt: TGTGCCAGCAGTGGGACAGGGCATAAAAACATTCAGTACTTC; cdr3_aa: CASSGTGHKNIQYF
v_call: TRBV4-3; clone_size: once; d_call: TRBD1; j_call: TRBJ1-2; cdr3_nt: TGCGCCAGCAGCCAAGATTTAGGGGGCGACTATGGCTACACCTTC; cdr3_aa: CASSQDLGGDYGYTF
v_call: TRBV5-4; clone_size: NA; d_call: NA; j_call: TRBJ2-2; cdr3_nt: TGTGCCAGCAGCTCTATTGGGGCAGGGTACACCGGGGAGCTGTTTTTT; cdr3_aa: CASSSIGAGYTGELFF
v_call: TRBV5-8; clone_size: NA; d_call: NA; j_call: TRBJ1-5; cdr3_nt: TGTGCCAGCAGCTACCCTCCTGGCAGGACAGCTTCCAATCAGCCCCAGCATTTT; cdr3_aa: CASSYPPGRTASNQPQHF
v_call: TRBV5-4; clone_size: NA; d_call: NA; j_call: TRBJ1-1; cdr3_nt: TGTGCCAGCAGCCCGGACAGCTTAGCCACTGAAGCTTTCTTT; cdr3_aa: CASSPDSLATEAFF
v_call: TRBV7-6; clone_size: NA; d_call: TRBD1; j_call: TRBJ1-2; cdr3_nt: TGTGCCAGCAGCCCAAGGACAGGGGTCTATGGCTACACCTTC; cdr3_aa: CASSPRTGVYGYTF
v_call: TRBV9; clone_size: NA; d_call: TRBD2; j_call: TRBJ2-3; cdr3_nt: TGTGCCAGCAGCGGCCAGTCTCGGGGGGCAGATACGCAGTATTTT; cdr3_aa: CASSGQSRGADTQYF
v_call: TRBV7-6; clone_size: NA; d_call: NA; j_call: TRBJ1-2; cdr3_nt: TGTGCCAGCAGCCTTACAGCTAACTATGGCTACACCTTC; cdr3_aa: CASSLTANYGYTF
v_call: TRBV13; clone_size: NA; d_call: TRBD1; j_call: TRBJ2-7; cdr3_nt: TGTGCCAGCAGCCCACGGGGACAGGTCCTCTACGAGCAGTACTTC; cdr3_aa: CASSPRGQVLYEQYF
v_call: TRBV4-3; clone_size: NA; d_call: NA; j_call: TRBJ2-3; cdr3_nt: TGCGCCAGCAGCCAAGATCGGGTGGGAGAGACAGATACGCAGTATTTT; cdr3_aa: CASSQDRVGETDTQYF
v_call: TRBV7-2; clone_size: NA; d_call: TRBD1; j_call: TRBJ2-7; cdr3_nt: TGTGCCAGCAGCCAGGACAGGGTAGCCTACGAGCAGTACTTC; cdr3_aa: CASSQDRVAYEQYF
v_call: TRBV6-1; clone_size: NA; d_call: TRBD1; j_call: TRBJ2-7; cdr3_nt: TGTGCCAGTAGACTGGGACAGAGTCTGTACGAGCAGTACTTC; cdr3_aa: CASRLGQSLYEQYF
v_call: TRBV19; clone_size: NA; d_call: NA; j_call: TRBJ2-7; cdr3_nt: TGTGCCAGTAGTATAGGCACTACCTACGAGCAGTACTTC; cdr3_aa: CASSIGTTYEQYF
v_call: TRBV6-5; clone_size: NA; d_call: NA; j_call: TRBJ1-4; cdr3_nt: TGTGCCAGCAGTTACCACAGGGAAACTAATGAAAAACTGTTTTTT; cdr3_aa: CASSYHRETNEKLFF
v_call: TRBV11-3; clone_size: NA; d_call: NA; j_call: TRBJ1-1; cdr3_nt: TGTGCCAGCAGCTTGCCCCTCAGGGCCCCGAACACTGAAGCTTTCTTT; cdr3_aa: CASSLPLRAPNTEAFF
v_call: TRBV2; clone_size: NA; d_call: TRBD1; j_call: TRBJ1-2; cdr3_nt: TGTGCCAGCAGTGACAGGGGGCGTAACTATGGCTACACCTTC; cdr3_aa: CASSDRGRNYGYTF
v_call: TRBV19; clone_size: NA; d_call: TRBD1; j_call: TRBJ1-2; cdr3_nt: TGTGCCAGTAGTACAACAGGGGCTTCTAACTATGGCTACACCTTC; cdr3_aa: CASSTTGASNYGYTF
v_call: TRBV18; clone_size: NA; d_call: TRBD1; j_call: TRBJ1-6; cdr3_nt: TGTGCCAGCTCACCAAGGCAGGGGGTTAATTCACCCCTCCACTTT; cdr3_aa: CASSPRQGVNSPLHF
v_call: TRBV4-1; clone_size: NA; d_call: NA; j_call: TRBJ1-3; cdr3_nt: TGCGCCAGCAGCCAAGAAACGACAGCTCGAAACACCATATATTTT; cdr3_aa: CASSQETTARNTIYF
v_call: TRBV25-1; clone_size: NA; d_call: NA; j_call: TRBJ1-1; cdr3_nt: TGTGCCAGCCGAGACAGGAACACTGAAGCTTTCTTT; cdr3_aa: CASRDRNTEAFF
v_call: TRBV9; clone_size: NA; d_call: TRBD2; j_call: TRBJ2-1; cdr3_nt: TGTGCCAGCAGCGTAGATGGCGGGGGTTGGGAGCAGTTCTTC; cdr3_aa: CASSVDGGGWEQFF
v_call: TRBV6-5; clone_size: NA; d_call: NA; j_call: TRBJ2-7; cdr3_nt: TGTGCCAGCAGTCCGGGACACCCGAGCTCCTACGAGCAGTACTTC; cdr3_aa: CASSPGHPSSYEQYF
v_call: TRBV7-6; clone_size: NA; d_call: NA; j_call: TRBJ1-4; cdr3_nt: TGTGCCAGCAGCTTAGGGGACTTAACAACTAATGAAAAACTGTTTTTT; cdr3_aa: CASSLGDLTTNEKLFF
v_call: TRBV7-9; clone_size: NA; d_call: NA; j_call: TRBJ1-1; cdr3_nt: TGTGCCAGCAGCCAGGGATTCACTGAAGCTTTCTTT; cdr3_aa: CASSQGFTEAFF
v_call: TRBV5-4; clone_size: NA; d_call: NA; j_call: TRBJ2-5; cdr3_nt: TGTGCCAGCAGCTTGCCGGGGGACCAAGAGACCCAGTACTTC; cdr3_aa: CASSLPGDQETQYF
v_call: TRBV6-6; clone_size: NA; d_call: TRBD1; j_call: TRBJ2-7; cdr3_nt: TGTGCCAGCAGTTACATGGCAGGGGGCCCTGACGAGCAGTACTTC; cdr3_aa: CASSYMAGGPDEQYF
v_call: TRBV5-4; clone_size: NA; d_call: NA; j_call: TRBJ2-3; cdr3_nt: TGTGCCAGCAGCCAGGCCGGAGATACGCAGTATTTT; cdr3_aa: CASSQAGDTQYF
v_call: TRBV7-9; clone_size: NA; d_call: TRBD2; j_call: TRBJ2-1; cdr3_nt: TGTGCCAGCAGCTATAGCGGGGGGAGCTCCTACAATGAGCAGTTCTTC; cdr3_aa: CASSYSGGSSYNEQFF
v_call: TRBV30; clone_size: NA; d_call: NA; j_call: TRBJ1-2; cdr3_nt: TGTGCCTGGAGTACCGGGGGTGGCTACACCTTC; cdr3_aa: CAWSTGGGYTF
v_call: TRBV6-6; clone_size: few; d_call: TRBD1; j_call: TRBJ2-1; cdr3_nt: TGTGCCAGCAGTTCCACGGGACAGGGCTTGAATGAGCAGTTCTTC; cdr3_aa: CASSSTGQGLNEQFF
v_call: TRBV7-3; clone_size: NA; d_call: TRBD1; j_call: TRBJ1-4; cdr3_nt: TGTGCCAGCAGCAAAACAGGGGGCGACCTTAAGAAGGAAAAACTGTTTTTT; cdr3_aa: CASSKTGGDLKKEKLFF
v_call: TRBV12-5; clone_size: NA; d_call: NA; j_call: TRBJ1-6; cdr3_nt: TGTGCTAGTGGTCAAGGTGCGGGGCACACCTATAATTCACCCCTCCACTTT; cdr3_aa: CASGQGAGHTYNSPLHF
v_call: TRBV6-5; clone_size: NA; d_call: NA; j_call: TRBJ1-1; cdr3_nt: TGTGCCAGCAGTTACGGCGGGGAGAACACTGAAGCTTTCTTT; cdr3_aa: CASSYGGENTEAFF
v_call: TRBV13; clone_size: NA; d_call: NA; j_call: TRBJ1-1; cdr3_nt: TGTGCCAGCAGCTTAGAACAGCAAGCTTTCTTT; cdr3_aa: CASSLEQQAFF
v_call: TRBV27; clone_size: NA; d_call: TRBD1; j_call: TRBJ1-1; cdr3_nt: TGTGCCAGCAGTTTCCACAGGGGGAGTCTGAGGAACACTGAAGCTTTCTTT; cdr3_aa: CASSFHRGSLRNTEAFF
v_call: TRBV2; clone_size: NA; d_call: NA; j_call: TRBJ2-7; cdr3_nt: TGTGCCAGCAGTGAAAATTTTGGGGCCGAGCAGTACTTC; cdr3_aa: CASSENFGAEQYF
v_call: TRBV13; clone_size: NA; d_call: NA; j_call: TRBJ2-3; cdr3_nt: TGTGCCAGCAGCTCCCCGCGGGGTATTCCTAGCACAGATACGCAGTATTTT; cdr3_aa: CASSSPRGIPSTDTQYF
v_call: TRBV7-2; clone_size: NA; d_call: TRBD1; j_call: TRBJ2-7; cdr3_nt: TGTGCCAGCAGCTTATTGGACAGGGCCTACGAGCAGTACTTC; cdr3_aa: CASSLLDRAYEQYF
v_call: TRBV20-1; clone_size: few; d_call: NA; j_call: TRBJ2-5; cdr3_nt: TGCAGTGGACAGCTCGAAGAGACCCAGTACTTC; cdr3_aa: CSGQLEETQYF
v_call: TRBV7-3; clone_size: NA; d_call: NA; j_call: TRBJ2-3; cdr3_nt: TGTGCCAGCAGCTCAGGGGTTTCCACAGATACGCAGTATTTT; cdr3_aa: CASSSGVSTDTQYF
v_call: TRBV11-3; clone_size: few; d_call: NA; j_call: TRBJ2-1; cdr3_nt: TGTGCCAGCAGCTCGCCAGGGTCGAATGAGCAGTTCTTC; cdr3_aa: CASSSPGSNEQFF
v_call: TRBV7-2; clone_size: NA; d_call: TRBD1; j_call: TRBJ2-7; cdr3_nt: TGTGCCAGCAGCGTGATCGGGACAGCGATAACCTACGAGCAGTACTTC; cdr3_aa: CASSVIGTAITYEQYF
v_call: TRBV6-8; clone_size: NA; d_call: TRBD2; j_call: TRBJ2-1; cdr3_nt: TGTGCCAGCAAGCCGTACGGTGGGGGGGTAGAAAAGCAGTTCTTC; cdr3_aa: CASKPYGGGVEKQFF
v_call: TRBV7-9; clone_size: NA; d_call: NA; j_call: TRBJ2-5; cdr3_nt: TGTGCCAGCAGCTCATATCTATTGGTCAGGGGCCCACAAGAGACCCAGTACTTC; cdr3_aa: CASSSYLLVRGPQETQYF
v_call: TRBV19; clone_size: NA; d_call: TRBD1; j_call: TRBJ1-1; cdr3_nt: TGTGCCAGTAGTCGACAGGGGGGCACTGAAGCTTTCTTT; cdr3_aa: CASSRQGGTEAFF
v_call: TRBV29-1; clone_size: NA; d_call: NA; j_call: TRBJ1-2; cdr3_nt: TGCAGCGTTGATGCCGGGGGGTACTATGGCTACACCTTC; cdr3_aa: CSVDAGGYYGYTF
v_call: TRBV30; clone_size: NA; d_call: NA; j_call: TRBJ1-5; cdr3_nt: TGTGCCTGGAGTCACTCTCCCGGGGGCGCGGGGGGGAGTCAGCCCCAGCATTTT; cdr3_aa: CAWSHSPGGAGGSQPQHF